This T cell receptor (beta chain) comes out of a study of cytomegalovirus exposure and HLA in healthy donors (dated by TCRdb to 2015 to 2018). About the full investigation: According to an earlier analysis of 587 of the donors, some 180 million T cells yielded 100 million or so unique TCR beta sequences and less than 300 Gb of sequence data. Class I and class II HLA loci were covered by the typing at four-digit resolution. Among about 400 genotyped donors of the cohort, an average of approximately 240,000 unique TCR beta nucleotide sequences was sequenced per donor, of which 15% to 20% were non-productive. The genetic ancestry cluster associated with self-reported Caucasian donors included about 84% of the roughly 400 genotyped donors. In the later analysis, no new phenotypic data were used to find candidate immune exposures; instead, reliance was placed on TCR beta sequences and their occurrence across donors. Because of strong linkage in the cohort, roughly five DR-DQ haplotypes were treated as single units for association and clustering. All discovery cohort repertoires had been generated using a single sequencing platform. Donor age, sex, ethnicity and CMV serostatus were compiled together with the repertoire data. To study patterns of TCR occurrence, a later analysis re-analyzed previously published TCR beta repertoires from 650 to 750 donors and added high-resolution HLA genotyping. An earlier analysis of fewer than 700 of the donors applied high-throughput TCR beta sequencing to assess whether each TCR beta V gene segment acted as functional or pseudogenic. A separate validation cohort of roughly 130 different subjects was used in addition to the 666-subject first cohort. The T cell repertoires of under 750 subjects were profiled by immunosequencing and related to cytomegalovirus serostatus. High-throughput TCR immunosequencing, statistical association of individual TCRs with disease status, and machine learning were combined to predict cytomegalovirus infection status. Genome-wide SNP genotypes for about 55% of the roughly 670 donors were used in a later genetic analysis, which treated that subset as a discovery cohort. Typing coverage differed by locus: A, B, C, DRB1 and DQB1 were typed in roughly 620-630 donors, DQA1 in about 500, DPA1 in approximately 600, and DPB1 in 400 to 490. An early release covering roughly 600 HLA-typed donors comprised about 320 gigabases of sequencing data and approximately 85 million unique TCR sequences. The aim of the study was to test whether cataloging public T cell receptors could identify signatures of past pathogen exposure.

Results and caveats for the whole study, not just this receptor: When HLA alleles, especially DR and DQ, strongly co-occurred, TCR associations were difficult to assign to individual alleles. In a later analysis, several top co-occurrence clusters were reported to appear linked to parvovirus B19, influenza, CMV and Epstein-Barr virus. Immune exposure information for the cohort was limited to CMV serostatus. Correlated functional status among segregating V segments might be attributable to linkage disequilibrium, but an unknown experimental factor could not be ruled out. In a later analysis, the rate of TCR association differed among HLA loci, with DRB1 alleles having the most associated TCRs and HLA-C alleles having the fewest. The study gave a list of 150 to 200 TCR beta chains associated with cytomegalovirus. It was suggested by the authors that the approach could potentially be generalized to other disease states and immunological phenotypes. At a false discovery rate of 0.05, a later analysis linked around 17,000 TCR beta sequences to specific HLA alleles. Most CMV-associated TCR beta chains appeared to be HLA-restricted in a later analysis, and the HLA associations seemed to be driven largely by CMV exposure. In vitro tests confirmed that a few of the cytomegalovirus-associated TCR beta chains recognize cytomegalovirus antigens. A further reported finding was that TCR beta sequences accurately predicted the HLA-A and HLA-B alleles for most subjects in the first cohort. Compared with equally common non-associated chains, HLA-associated TCR beta chains in a later analysis were more clonally expanded and had lower generation probabilities. A later genetic analysis associated a missense DCLRE1C variant with V-gene and J-gene trimming of TCR beta chains, and an independent cohort replicated the association. Because the 87-base-pair reads could not distinguish some IMGT-functional V segments, including TRBV6-2 and TRBV6-3, those segments were excluded. The classifier was reported to diagnose cytomegalovirus status with high specificity and sensitivity in both the original cohort and the validation cohort. Around 16 rarely observed V segments, including chromosome 9 orphons, were excluded from the earlier analysis of some 590 of the donors because counts were too low. In an earlier analysis of around 600 of the donors, most TCR beta V segments appeared in productive rearrangements about 87% or about 30% of the time, broadly matching IMGT annotations. Presence/absence analyses assumed roughly uniform sequencing depth across donors, an assumption that may not hold. Because some donors lacked HLA typing at each locus, the association tests relied only on the typed subset. The cohort was sequenced for TCR beta chains only, and without alpha or paired-chain data the features that could be detected were limited. Most TCR sequences were seen in very few donors, while some public TCRs were found in many individuals. In a later genetic analysis, fewer N-insertions in productive TCRs were reported among donors in an Asian-associated ancestry cluster than the roughly 700-donor mean. A cluster of highly shared sequence variants was judged likely to be a technical artifact of the sequencing pipeline.

After removal of 6 bases from V and 5 bases from J, the junction retains 5 bases not matched to a gene. From cysteine to phenylalanine, the CDR3 is 13 amino acids long. The CDR3 DNA has 39 bases and is translated from base 1. From a lookup of the germline V gene (reference sequence), CDR1 and CDR2 are GTSNPN and SVGIG. Note on this clone: The clone's antigen remains unknown. Base-call qualities are not available, and no considerably larger clone is one nucleotide away.

The cohort consisted of hundreds of healthy bone marrow donors. All cohort members were sampled while nominally healthy, although unrecorded immune exposures were likely present. The donor tested CMV seronegative, placing the donor among the 352 seronegative members of the cohort. Every donor gave a peripheral blood sample, and the peripheral blood mononuclear cells from that sample were used for TCR beta sequencing. The Qiagen DNeasy Blood Extraction Kit was used to extract genomic DNA from the blood cell samples. Library preparation employed the immunoSEQ multiplex PCR assay. A mixture of 60 forward primers for TCR Vbeta segments and 13 reverse primers for TCR Jbeta segments was used in the multiplex PCR. Amplification of the CDR3 region of rearranged TCR beta genes was performed with a multiplex PCR assay on genomic DNA. Amplified TCR beta libraries were sequenced as 87-base-pair reads on the Illumina HiSeq System. The study's own analysis went as follows. A later analysis counted approximately 74 million unique TCR beta chains across the 666 repertoires, and some 11 million of these chains were shared by at least two donors. To remove PCR and sequencing errors, raw reads were error-corrected and collapsed into unique sequences using a nearest-neighbor algorithm that merged closely related sequences. V, D and J gene segments were assigned by aligning CDR3 sequences to IMGT reference sequences. For a sequence to be retained, a match of at least six nucleotides to both a V gene segment and a J gene segment was required. Rearrangements were called productive when the CDR3 lacked stop codons and stayed in frame with V and J; all others were non-productive. CDR3 was defined according to IMGT convention as the region running from the second conserved V-encoded cysteine to the conserved J-encoded phenylalanine. The earlier analysis of approximately 590 of the donors excluded any sequence lacking an unambiguous match to a single V gene segment. In an earlier analysis of approximately 550 of the donors, V segments were called functional above 56.7% productive rearrangements and were called segregating when the between-donor standard deviation exceeded 5%. A statistical classification framework was developed to diagnose cytomegalovirus status using the catalog of TCR beta chain sequences. A later analysis assigned V and J genes by comparing TCR nucleotide sequences with IMGT/GENE-DB human TR gene sequences. A later analysis assigned CDR3 sequences and most-parsimonious VDJ recombination scenarios with the TCRdist pipeline. In a later analysis, each TCR beta chain was defined by its CDR3 amino acid sequence together with its V-gene family, and reads lacking a unique V-gene family were excluded. To address suspected cross-contamination and a sequencing artifact, a later analysis removed several hundred highly shared, low-generation-probability nucleotide sequences. A later analysis calculated a clonal expansion index for each public chain from normalized within-repertoire ranks of inferred template counts. A later analysis computed generation probabilities with a VDJ recombination model fitted to out-of-frame rearrangements, and checked the results against IGoR. A later analysis scored TCR-TCR, TCR-HLA and TCR-CMV co-occurrence with hypergeometric tests, applying a repertoire-size bias correction to TCR pairs. False discovery rates were estimated in a later analysis by permuting HLA or CMV assignments 20 times. In a later analysis, co-occurring TCRs were grouped using DBSCAN, with TCRdist sequence similarity added in when clustering inside HLA-allele-positive subsets. Co-occurrence clustering excluded repertoires with fewer than 30,000 or more than 120,000 public chains, plus five with anomalous nucleotide sharing. As stored in TCRdb, this immuneACCESS dataset retains in-frame rearrangements with V and J assigned. A fraction of the clones does not appear; measured against another copy, unresolved V genes explain less than half of the discrepancy, and the remainder lacks a known reason. The DNA was the basis for D and trimming; V, J and clone size are from that table. This sample lists approximately 61,000 clones; approximately 58% were detected once. Of the sample, over 2.5% falls within the top ten clones.

Recombination linked TRBV30 to TRBJ1-4, and 8 bases in between align with TRBD1. Sequencing used PBMCs. This sequence was found in a woman aged 50 to 60 in good health and CMV-seronegative. The CDR3 corresponds to CACQQGENEKLFF. The sequence in DNA is TGTGCCTGCCAACAGGGGGAGAATGAAAAACTGTTTTTT.